The rows below give T cell receptor beta chains drawn from one sample of a study of T-cell reconstitution after alpha-beta-depleted transplantation in children. One entry per CDR3 protein, called by TCRdb with MiXCR from the PCR reads. This sample has 450,000 to 550,000 distinct CDR3 sequences; about an eighth occur once, and the top ten carry approximately 15%. Material: PBMCs, mostly from graft donor cells, obtained 180 days after TCRalphabeta/CD19-depleted stem cell transplant. Receptors originate from a female patient aged 2-10 years who had a stem cell transplant for aplastic anemia, so the T cells may come from the graft donor. The CDR3 runs from the conserved cysteine through the conserved F or W. A D gene is named only where the DNA matches it firmly. Rows may omit the clone size; those that give it use once, few, many or a size class.

clone_size	d_call	j_call	v_call	cdr3_nt	cdr3_aa
many	.	TRBJ1-4	TRBV5-5	TGTGCCAGCAGCTGGATAGGAAATGAAAAACTGTTTTTT	CASSWIGNEKLFF
many	.	TRBJ2-7	TRBV10-3	TGTGCCATCGGGGTCCAGGGCTCCTACGAGCAGTACTTC	CAIGVQGSYEQYF
.	.	TRBJ1-1	TRBV27	TGTGCCAGCAGTACCTATCGGGGGGGACGGGAAGCTTTCTTT	CASSTYRGGREAFF
few	TRBD1	TRBJ2-5	TRBV15	TGTGCCACGACCAGGACAGGGAGTACGGGGGAGACCCAGTACTTC	CATTRTGSTGETQYF
few	.	TRBJ2-1	TRBV15	TGTGCCACCAGCAGGGCTGACGTCGGGGGCCCGTACAATGAGCAGTTCTTC	CATSRADVGGPYNEQFF
few	.	TRBJ1-6	TRBV7-2	TGTGCCAGCAGCTTGACGGTATGGGGGAATTCACCCCTCCACTTT	CASSLTVWGNSPLHF
few	.	TRBJ2-5	TRBV11-2	TGTGCCAGCAGCTTCGATGGGGGGACCCAGTACTTC	CASSFDGGTQYF
few	TRBD1	TRBJ2-5	TRBV7-6	TGTGCCAGCAGCTTAGTAGGCAGGGGGCCGGTGCAGACCCAGTACTTC	CASSLVGRGPVQTQYF
.	.	TRBJ2-2	TRBV4-1	TGCGCCAGCAGCCCACCACCCAGGGTCACCGGGGAGCTGTTTTTT	CASSPPPRVTGELFF
.	TRBD2	TRBJ2-1	TRBV3-1	TGTGCCAGCAGCCTCCTAAGCGGGGCCCCGTACAATGAGCAGTTCTTC	CASSLLSGAPYNEQFF
few	.	TRBJ2-5	TRBV20-1	TGCAGTGCTGTCGGACAGAACCAAGAGACCCAGTACTTC	CSAVGQNQETQYF
few	.	TRBJ2-7	TRBV5-1	TGCGCCAGCGCCCTCGGGCCTTACGAGCAGTACTTC	CASALGPYEQYF
few	TRBD2	TRBJ2-2	TRBV20-1	TGCAGTGCTAGATTACTAGCGGGGTCAGTCACCGGGGAGCTGTTTTTT	CSARLLAGSVTGELFF
few	.	TRBJ2-6	TRBV18	TGTGCCAGCTCACCTCTTGTAGGTGGTGGGGCCAACGTCCTGACTTTC	CASSPLVGGGANVLTF
.	TRBD2	TRBJ2-3	TRBV4-3	TGCGCCAGCAGCCAAGGCTACGGGCCTAGCGGGAAGGATACGCAGTATTTT	CASSQGYGPSGKDTQYF
many	.	TRBJ1-1	TRBV10-3	TGTGCCATCGGGAGAAGGGAGAACACTGAAGCTTTCTTT	CAIGRRENTEAFF
few	.	TRBJ2-7	TRBV29-1	TGCAGCGTTGAAGCACAGGGCAACTACGAGCAGTACTTC	CSVEAQGNYEQYF
many	.	TRBJ1-6	TRBV6-2/TRBV6-3	TGTGCCAGCAGTTACTCGGCGGAGCCCCTCCACTTT	CASSYSAEPLHF
.	TRBD1	TRBJ2-1	TRBV10-3	TGTGCCATCAGTGAGCCCGACAGGGAACACAGTGAGCAGTTCTTC	CAISEPDREHSEQFF
few	.	TRBJ2-7	TRBV12-3/TRBV12-4	TGTGCCAGCAGTCCCCGCCTGTCAGCCGGAAGCGAGCAGTACTTC	CASSPRLSAGSEQYF
few	.	TRBJ2-1	TRBV10-3	TGTGCCATCAGTGAGAATTCTAATGAGCAGTTCTTC	CAISENSNEQFF
.	.	TRBJ1-3	TRBV11-2	TGTGCCAGCAGCAGCTTCGTCTCCCTTGCCCCGGATGGAAACACCATATATTTT	CASSSFVSLAPDGNTIYF
few	TRBD1	TRBJ2-3	TRBV28	TGTGCCAGCAGTCTCGTCCCGGGACAGGGGGCGAGCACGAATTTT	CASSLVPGQGASTNF
.	.	TRBJ1-2	TRBV7-2	TGTGCCAGCAGCGAAAGCCCGAACTATGGCTACACCTTC	CASSESPNYGYTF
few	TRBD1	TRBJ1-1	TRBV5-1	TGCGCCAGCAGCACGACAGGGAGAGGGCCTGAAGCTTTCTTT	CASSTTGRGPEAFF
.	.	TRBJ2-1	TRBV11-2	TGTGCCAGCAGCTTAGATCCGAGTAGCGCCGCCTACAATGAGCAGTTCTTC	CASSLDPSSAAYNEQFF
.	.	TRBJ1-2	TRBV6-6	TGTGCCAGCAGTTTATCAGAGCCCCGCGGCTACACCTTC	CASSLSEPRGYTF
.	.	TRBJ1-2	TRBV20-1	TGCAGTGCTAGGTGGGCAGCCTATGGCTACACCTTC	CSARWAAYGYTF
many	.	TRBJ2-3	TRBV24-1	TGTGCCACCAGTGAAGGAAGGAGCACAGATACGCAGTATTTT	CATSEGRSTDTQYF
.	.	TRBJ2-7	TRBV3-1	TGTGCCAGCAGCCAAGTACCCCGGGCACATGGAGCGGTCCCTAACGAGCAGTACTTC	CASSQVPRAHGAVPNEQYF
few	TRBD2	TRBJ2-1	TRBV27	TGTGCCAGCAGTCTCCTCCCCGGGACTAGCGGGAGGCTTCTCAGTGAGCAGTTCTTC	CASSLLPGTSGRLLSEQFF
.	TRBD2	TRBJ2-1	TRBV5-6	TGTGCCAGCAGCCTCCTAGCGGGGAACACCAAAACATACAATGAGCAGTTCTTC	CASSLLAGNTKTYNEQFF
.	.	TRBJ2-6	TRBV7-6	TGTGCCAGCAGCTTCGCATCGGGGGCTGGGGCCAACGTCCTGACTTTC	CASSFASGAGANVLTF
.	.	TRBJ1-1	TRBV25-1	TGTGCCAGCAGTCTTGACTGGAAAGCTTTCTTT	CASSLDWKAFF
.	.	TRBJ2-5	TRBV7-2	TGTGCCAGCAGAAGCGACAAGGCGTGGTACCAAGAGACCCAGTACTTC	CASRSDKAWYQETQYF